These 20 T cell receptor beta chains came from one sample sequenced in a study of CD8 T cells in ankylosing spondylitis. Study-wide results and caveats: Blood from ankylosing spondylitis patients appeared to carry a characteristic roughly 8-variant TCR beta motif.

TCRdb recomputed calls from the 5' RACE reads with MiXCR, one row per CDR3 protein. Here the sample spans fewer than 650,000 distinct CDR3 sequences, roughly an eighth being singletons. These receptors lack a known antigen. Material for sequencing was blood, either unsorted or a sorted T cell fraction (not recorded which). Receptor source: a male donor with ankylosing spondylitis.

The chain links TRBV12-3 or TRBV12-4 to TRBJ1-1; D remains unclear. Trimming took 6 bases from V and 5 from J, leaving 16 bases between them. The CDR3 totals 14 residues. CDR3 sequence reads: CASSRSGPGTEAFF. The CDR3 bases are TGTGCCAGCAGCCGCTCCGGCCCGGGGACTGAAGCTTTCTTT.

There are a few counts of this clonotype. The CDR3 loop reads CATGLAGSVYEQYF. As DNA, the CDR3 is TGTGCCACCGGACTAGCGGGGAGTGTTTACGAGCAGTACTTC. The J gene is TRBJ2-7, the V gene TRBV5-5, with 12 bases that match TRBD2. This CDR3 comprises 14 residues. The trim removed 9 bases at V and 4 bases at J, leaving 8 bases unmatched. CDR1 and CDR2 (germline): SGHKS, YYEKEE (reference sequence).

CDR3 region: CASSTTQTAGETQYF. DNA for the CDR3: TGTGCCAGCAGCACCACACAAACGGCGGGAGAGACCCAGTACTTC. This rearrangement joins TRBV2 to TRBJ2-5; possible D gene TRBD2, 5 bases. The ends were cut back, 6 bases at V and 4 bases at J, with 18 bases in the middle. CDR3 length: 15 amino acids. Germline assignment: CDR1 SNHLY and CDR2 FYNNEI.

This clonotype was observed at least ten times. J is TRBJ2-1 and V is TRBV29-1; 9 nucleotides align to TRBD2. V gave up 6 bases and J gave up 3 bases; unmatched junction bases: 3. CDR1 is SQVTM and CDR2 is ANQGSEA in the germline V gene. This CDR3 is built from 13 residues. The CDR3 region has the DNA TGCAGCGTCCCACTAGCGGGCTACAATGAGCAGTTCTTC. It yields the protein CSVPLAGYNEQFF.

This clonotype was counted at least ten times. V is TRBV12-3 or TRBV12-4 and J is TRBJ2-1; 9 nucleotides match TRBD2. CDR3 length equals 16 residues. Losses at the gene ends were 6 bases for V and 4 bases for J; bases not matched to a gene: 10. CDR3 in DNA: TGTGCCAGCAGGGGCTCAGCGGGAGGACGTTACAATGAGCAGTTCTTC. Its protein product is CASRGSAGGRYNEQFF.

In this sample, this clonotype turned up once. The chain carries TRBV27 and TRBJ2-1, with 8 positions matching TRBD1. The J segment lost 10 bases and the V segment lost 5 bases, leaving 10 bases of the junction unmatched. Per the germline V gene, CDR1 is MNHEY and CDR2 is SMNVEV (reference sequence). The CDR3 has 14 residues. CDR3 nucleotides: TGTGCCAGCAGTGAACGGACAGGGTTCAAGGAGCAGTTCTTC. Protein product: CASSERTGFKEQFF.

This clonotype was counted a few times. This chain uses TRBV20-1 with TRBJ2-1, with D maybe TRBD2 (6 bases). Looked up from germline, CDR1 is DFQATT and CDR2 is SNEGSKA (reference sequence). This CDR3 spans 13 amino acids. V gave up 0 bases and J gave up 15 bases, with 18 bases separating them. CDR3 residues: CSARDLGGGLRFF. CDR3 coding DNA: TGCAGTGCTAGAGATCTTGGTGGGGGACTGAGGTTCTTC.

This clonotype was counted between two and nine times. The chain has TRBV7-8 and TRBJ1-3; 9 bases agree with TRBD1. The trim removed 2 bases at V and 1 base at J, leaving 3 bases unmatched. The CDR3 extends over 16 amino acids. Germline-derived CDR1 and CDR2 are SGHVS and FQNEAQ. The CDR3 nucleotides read TGTGCCAGCAGCTTACCGGGACAGGGTTCTGGAAACACCATATATTTT. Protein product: CASSLPGQGSGNTIYF.

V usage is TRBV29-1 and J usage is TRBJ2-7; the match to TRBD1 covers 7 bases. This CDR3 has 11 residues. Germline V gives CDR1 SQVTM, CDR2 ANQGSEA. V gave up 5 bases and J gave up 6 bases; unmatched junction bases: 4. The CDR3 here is CSVRQGGEQYF. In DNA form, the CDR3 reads TGCAGCGTTCGACAGGGCGGCGAGCAGTACTTC.

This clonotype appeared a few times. The CDR3: CASWGGAVFGELFF. DNA for the CDR3: TGTGCCAGCTGGGGGGGGGCAGTTTTCGGGGAGCTGTTTTTT. The genes are TRBV6-1 and TRBJ2-2; D perhaps matches TRBD2 (7 bases). V was shortened by 8 bases and J by 7 bases, with 17 bases between the two germline ends. Germline CDR1 MNHNS, CDR2 SASEGT. The CDR3 totals 14 residues.

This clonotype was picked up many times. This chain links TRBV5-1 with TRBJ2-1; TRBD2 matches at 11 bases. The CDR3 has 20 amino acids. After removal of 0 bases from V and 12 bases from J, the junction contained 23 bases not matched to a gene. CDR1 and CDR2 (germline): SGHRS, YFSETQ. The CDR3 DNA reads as TGCGCCAGCAGCTTGGCGGGGAAGGTTAGCGGGAGGGCCACTTCGACGTTGCAGTTCTTC. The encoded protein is CASSLAGKVSGRATSTLQFF.

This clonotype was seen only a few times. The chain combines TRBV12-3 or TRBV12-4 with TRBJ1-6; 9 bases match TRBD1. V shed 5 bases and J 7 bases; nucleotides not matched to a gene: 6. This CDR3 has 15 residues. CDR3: CASSLQGAQNSPLHF. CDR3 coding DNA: TGTGCCAGCAGTCTACAGGGGGCACAGAATTCACCCCTCCACTTT.

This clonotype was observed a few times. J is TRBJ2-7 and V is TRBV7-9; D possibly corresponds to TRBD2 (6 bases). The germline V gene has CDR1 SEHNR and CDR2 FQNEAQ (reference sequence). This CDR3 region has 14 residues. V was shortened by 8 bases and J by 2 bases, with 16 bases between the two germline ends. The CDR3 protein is CASGREPGAYEQYF. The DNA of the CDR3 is TGTGCCAGCGGACGGGAGCCTGGAGCCTACGAGCAGTACTTC.

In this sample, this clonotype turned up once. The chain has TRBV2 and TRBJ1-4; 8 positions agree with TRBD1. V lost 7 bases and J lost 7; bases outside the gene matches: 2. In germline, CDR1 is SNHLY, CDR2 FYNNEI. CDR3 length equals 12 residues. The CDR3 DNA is TGTGCCAGCAAGGACAGGGTTGAAAAACTGTTTTTT. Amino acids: CASKDRVEKLFF.

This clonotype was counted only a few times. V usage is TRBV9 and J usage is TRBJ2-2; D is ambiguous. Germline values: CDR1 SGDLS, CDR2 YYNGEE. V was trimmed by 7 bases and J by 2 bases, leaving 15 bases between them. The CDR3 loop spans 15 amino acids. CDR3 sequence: CASSRRLINTGELFF. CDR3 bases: TGTGCCAGCTCCCGGCGGCTGATAAACACCGGGGAGCTGTTTTTT.

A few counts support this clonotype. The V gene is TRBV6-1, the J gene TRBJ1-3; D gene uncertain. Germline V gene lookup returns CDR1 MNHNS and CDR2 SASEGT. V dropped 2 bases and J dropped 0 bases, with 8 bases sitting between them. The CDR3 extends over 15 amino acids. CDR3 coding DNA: TGTGCCAGCAGTGAAAGACCCAACTCTGGAAACACCATATATTTT. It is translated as CASSERPNSGNTIYF.

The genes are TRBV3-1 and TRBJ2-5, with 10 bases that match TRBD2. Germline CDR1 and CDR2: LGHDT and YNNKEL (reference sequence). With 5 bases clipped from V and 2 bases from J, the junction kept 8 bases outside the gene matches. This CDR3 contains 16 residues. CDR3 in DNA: TGTGCCAGCAGCAACCCGGGACTAGCGACACAAGAGACCCAGTACTTC. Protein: CASSNPGLATQETQYF.

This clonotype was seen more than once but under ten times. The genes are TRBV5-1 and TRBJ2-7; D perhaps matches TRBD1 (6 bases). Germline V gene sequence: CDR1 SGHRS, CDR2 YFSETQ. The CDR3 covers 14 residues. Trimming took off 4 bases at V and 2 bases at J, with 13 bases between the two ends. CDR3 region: CASSPEGVPYEQYF. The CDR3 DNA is TGCGCCAGCAGCCCAGAGGGGGTCCCCTACGAGCAGTACTTC. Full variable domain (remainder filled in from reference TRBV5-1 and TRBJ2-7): KAGVTQTPRYLIKTRGQQVTLSCSPISGHRSVSWYQQTPGQGLQFLFEYFSETQRNKGNFPGRFSGRQFSNSRSEMNVSTLELGDSALYLCASSPEGVPYEQYFGPGTRLTVT.

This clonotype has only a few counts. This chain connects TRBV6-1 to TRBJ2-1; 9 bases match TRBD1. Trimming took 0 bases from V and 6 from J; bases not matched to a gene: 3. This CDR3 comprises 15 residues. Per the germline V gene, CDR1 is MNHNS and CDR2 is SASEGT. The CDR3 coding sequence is TGTGCCAGCAGTGAAGCGGGGACAGGGCGCAATGAGCAGTTCTTC. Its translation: CASSEAGTGRNEQFF.

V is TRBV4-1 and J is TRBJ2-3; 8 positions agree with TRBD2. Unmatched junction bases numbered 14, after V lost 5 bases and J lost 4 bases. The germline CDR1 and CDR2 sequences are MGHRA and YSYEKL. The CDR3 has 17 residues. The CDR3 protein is CASSSLAPGLVADTQYF. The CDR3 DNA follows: TGCGCCAGCAGCTCCCTAGCACCGGGACTAGTGGCAGATACGCAGTATTTT.